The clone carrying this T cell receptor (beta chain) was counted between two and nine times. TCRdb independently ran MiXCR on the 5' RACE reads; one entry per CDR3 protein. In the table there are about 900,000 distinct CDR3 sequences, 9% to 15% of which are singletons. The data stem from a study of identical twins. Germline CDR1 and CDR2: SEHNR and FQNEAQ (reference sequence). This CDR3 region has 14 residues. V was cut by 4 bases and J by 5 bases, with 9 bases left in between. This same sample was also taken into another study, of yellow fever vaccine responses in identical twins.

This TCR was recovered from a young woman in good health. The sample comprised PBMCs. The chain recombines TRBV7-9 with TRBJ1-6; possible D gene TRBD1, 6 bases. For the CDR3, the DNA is TGTGCCAGCAGCTCGGACAGCGATAATTCACCCCTCCACTTT. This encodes CASSSDSDNSPLHF.